This TCR beta chain was obtained from a study of blood T cell repertoires in COVID-19. This clone occurred once. Only in-frame clones appear in the TCRdb table, and some are missing; sequencing was by immunoSEQ multiplex PCR. The sample contains around 150,000 clones, 80% to 90% of which appear only once. Trimming removed 1 base at V and 2 bases at J, with 15 bases between. The CDR3 is made up of 16 amino acids. Looked up from germline, CDR1 is LGHDT and CDR2 is YNNKEL (reference sequence). The TCR was taken from an older woman with active COVID-19. Sequencing was performed on peripheral blood. The chain joins TRBV3-1 (or the pseudogene TRBV3-2) to TRBJ2-7; D perhaps matches TRBD2 (7 bases). The CDR3 sequence: CASSQVLGGPTYEQYF. The CDR3 bases are TGTGCCAGCAGCCAAGTCCTCGGGGGGCCCACCTACGAGCAGTACTTC.